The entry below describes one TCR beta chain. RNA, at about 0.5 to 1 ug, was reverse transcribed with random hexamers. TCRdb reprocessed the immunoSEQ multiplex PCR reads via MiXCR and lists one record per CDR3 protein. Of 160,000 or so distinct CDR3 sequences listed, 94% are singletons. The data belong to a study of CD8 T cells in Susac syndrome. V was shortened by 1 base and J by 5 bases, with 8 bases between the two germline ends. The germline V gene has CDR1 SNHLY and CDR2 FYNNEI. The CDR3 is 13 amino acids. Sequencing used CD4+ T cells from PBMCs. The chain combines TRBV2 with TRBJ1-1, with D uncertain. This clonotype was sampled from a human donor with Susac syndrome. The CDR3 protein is CASSEDTGTEAFF. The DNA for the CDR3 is TGTGCCAGCAGTGAAGATACGGGTACTGAAGCTTTCTTT.